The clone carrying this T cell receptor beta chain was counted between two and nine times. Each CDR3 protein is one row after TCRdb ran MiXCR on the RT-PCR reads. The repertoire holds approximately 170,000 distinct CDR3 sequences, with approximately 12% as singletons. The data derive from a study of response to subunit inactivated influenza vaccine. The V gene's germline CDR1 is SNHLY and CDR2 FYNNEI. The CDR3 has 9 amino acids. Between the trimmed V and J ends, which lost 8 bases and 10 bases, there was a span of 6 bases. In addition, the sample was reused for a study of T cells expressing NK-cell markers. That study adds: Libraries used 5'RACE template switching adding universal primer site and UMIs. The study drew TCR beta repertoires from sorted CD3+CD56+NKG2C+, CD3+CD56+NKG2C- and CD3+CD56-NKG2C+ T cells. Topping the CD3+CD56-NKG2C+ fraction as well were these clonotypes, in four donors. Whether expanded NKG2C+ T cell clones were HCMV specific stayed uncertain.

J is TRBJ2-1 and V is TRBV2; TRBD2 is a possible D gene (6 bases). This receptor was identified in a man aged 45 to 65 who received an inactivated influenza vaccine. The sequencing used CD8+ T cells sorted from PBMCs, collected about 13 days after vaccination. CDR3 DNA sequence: TGTGCCAGCGGGGGGGAGCAGTTCTTC. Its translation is CASGGEQFF.